In this sample, the clone carrying this TCR beta chain turned up a few times. Antigen specificity is unknown. This sample was taken from a study of OX40 agonist ivuxolimab in advanced cancers. Study observations and caveats: The mean number of expanded clones was higher in CD8+ T cells than in CD4+. Individuals who were partial responders at 0.1-3.0 mg/kg had clonal expansion that ranked among the lowest.

V was shortened by 5 bases and J by 0 bases, with 13 bases between the two germline ends. This CDR3 spans 15 amino acids. Germline CDR1 and CDR2: SEHNR and FQNEAQ (reference sequence). The assay was immunoSEQ multiplex PCR, and TCRdb's table has in-frame clones only and misses some. The table has 73,000 or so clones, about 93% seen once. Samples were taken at baseline and on day 1 of cycles 4 and 7. The specimen was CD4+ or CD8+ T cells sorted from blood, collected in a trial of the OX40 agonist ivuxolimab. This receptor was obtained from an adult with an advanced solid tumor such as melanoma, head and neck, liver or kidney cancer. The chain combines TRBV7-9 with TRBJ1-1; D may be TRBD1 (5 bases). For the CDR3, the DNA is TGTGCCAGCAGCAAAAGGGGACTTATGAACACTGAAGCTTTCTTT. Translation: CASSKRGLMNTEAFF.